This T cell receptor (beta chain) was documented in a study of regulatory T cells in long-lasting Graves disease. This sample's time point: newly diagnosed GD, antithyroid drugs for less than 3 months. Extracted RNA from PBMCs served as the source of the TCR library. The authors built TCR beta libraries using iRepertoire HTBI primers and Arm-PCR of CDR3 regions. TCRdb recomputed calls from the multiplex PCR reads with MiXCR, one row per CDR3 protein. The sample shows 620,000 or so distinct CDR3 sequences, approximately 15% of them seen only once. This CDR3 region has 11 residues. Germline values: CDR1 MNHEY, CDR2 SVGEGT. Trimming removed 7 bases at V and 1 base at J, with 2 bases between. For this clonotype: Its antigen is as yet unknown.

General study results and limits: TRBV28 was favored in persistent disease, as were TRBJ1-2 and TRBJ2-5.

The data also belong to a second study, concerning T cells in Graves' hyperthyroidism and ophthalmopathy. That publication notes: The primer set for the first-round RT-PCR of the TCR CDR3 was HTBI.

J is TRBJ1-3 and V is TRBV6-2 or TRBV6-3; D not resolved. The TCR comes from a woman aged 25-40 years with Graves disease. Here the sequenced sample was peripheral blood mononuclear cells (PBMCs), taken at new diagnosis, from a patient treated with antithyroid drugs. The chain's CDR3 is CASKSGNTIYF. The CDR3 coding sequence is TGTGCCAGCAAATCTGGAAACACCATATATTTT.